This T cell receptor (beta chain) is drawn from a study of cytomegalovirus exposure and HLA in healthy donors. On the study more broadly: Ancestry clustering placed more than 80% of several hundred genotyped donors in the Caucasian-associated cluster. The study, taken as a whole, reports: Some TCR beta chains (about 180 of them) were listed as cytomegalovirus-associated.

Each donor's status was that of a healthy bone marrow donor. PCR employed 60 Vbeta and 13 Jbeta primers. Sequencing was performed with immunoSEQ multiplex PCR; in TCRdb, only in-frame clones are kept and a portion is missing. The sample holds roughly 200,000 clones; 70% to 85% are singletons and the top ten take around 0.57%. Germline values: CDR1 MDHEN, CDR2 SYDVKM. V shed 5 bases, J shed 2 bases, and the junction held 9 bases outside the gene matches. This CDR3 contains 16 residues. A remark on this clone: As yet, its antigen is unknown.

This clonotype was obtained from a woman aged 35 to 49 in good health and CMV-seronegative. The chain is built from TRBV28 and TRBJ1-3, with TRBD1 matching 7 bases. Source material: PBMCs. CDR3 in amino acids: CASSPGTVITGNTIYF. In DNA, the CDR3 is TGTGCCAGCAGTCCCGGGACAGTGATCACTGGAAACACCATATATTTT.